The clone carrying this T cell receptor (beta chain) was seen at least ten times. The target antigen is unknown. Making use of molecular barcodes, quantitative 5'-RACE generated TCR beta libraries. TCRdb passed the 5' RACE reads through MiXCR, listing each CDR3 protein once. The sample lists fewer than 250,000 distinct CDR3 sequences, more than 9% occurring once. This sample was taken from a study of CD8 T cells in ankylosing spondylitis. Study-level points and caveats: In ankylosing spondylitis patients, matched synovial fluid reportedly showed significant enrichment of disease-linked clones. Blood from ankylosing spondylitis patients appeared to carry a characteristic roughly eight-variant TCR beta motif.

Germline V gene lookup returns CDR1 SGHTA and CDR2 FQGNSA. The ends were cut back, 2 bases at V and 9 bases at J, with 9 bases in the middle. This CDR3 comprises 12 residues. The source is a male donor with ankylosing spondylitis or in good health (not recorded which). This chain links TRBV7-2 with TRBJ2-3; D call uncertain. Sequenced sample: blood, either unsorted or a sorted T cell fraction (not recorded which). CDR3 bases: TGTGCCAGCAGCTTAACCAGCAGAACGCAGTATTTT. Protein: CASSLTSRTQYF.